This TCR beta chain is drawn from a study of blood T cells in healthy people across ages. Study in general: About one barcoded beta molecule was captured per two T cells (by template switching). Regarding the study as a whole: The unknown donor CMV status may have confounded expanded clonotype changes. Researchers report that TCR beta diversity correlated strongly with naive T cell percentage.

This CDR3 contains 15 residues. Germline values: CDR1 SGHTA, CDR2 FQGNSA. V was shortened by 5 bases and J by 2 bases, with 15 bases between the two germline ends. About this clonotype: What it binds is unknown.

Using a J-beta primer mix together with a sample-barcoded 5' primer, a second PCR was run for about 7 to 12 cycles. Every single cDNA molecule received a tag from a template-switch adaptor with 12 random nucleotides. TCRdb independently ran MiXCR on the 5' RACE reads; one entry per CDR3 protein. Of about 1.8 million distinct CDR3 sequences detected, roughly 50% appear once; the ten largest clones hold over 2%. The receptor comes from a woman between 40 and 50 years old in good health. The chain uses TRBV7-2 and TRBJ1-2; D not resolved. The sequencing input was blood. The CDR3 reads CASSPGPESNYGYTF. For the CDR3, the DNA is TGTGCCAGCAGCCCCGGCCCCGAGTCCAACTATGGCTACACCTTC.